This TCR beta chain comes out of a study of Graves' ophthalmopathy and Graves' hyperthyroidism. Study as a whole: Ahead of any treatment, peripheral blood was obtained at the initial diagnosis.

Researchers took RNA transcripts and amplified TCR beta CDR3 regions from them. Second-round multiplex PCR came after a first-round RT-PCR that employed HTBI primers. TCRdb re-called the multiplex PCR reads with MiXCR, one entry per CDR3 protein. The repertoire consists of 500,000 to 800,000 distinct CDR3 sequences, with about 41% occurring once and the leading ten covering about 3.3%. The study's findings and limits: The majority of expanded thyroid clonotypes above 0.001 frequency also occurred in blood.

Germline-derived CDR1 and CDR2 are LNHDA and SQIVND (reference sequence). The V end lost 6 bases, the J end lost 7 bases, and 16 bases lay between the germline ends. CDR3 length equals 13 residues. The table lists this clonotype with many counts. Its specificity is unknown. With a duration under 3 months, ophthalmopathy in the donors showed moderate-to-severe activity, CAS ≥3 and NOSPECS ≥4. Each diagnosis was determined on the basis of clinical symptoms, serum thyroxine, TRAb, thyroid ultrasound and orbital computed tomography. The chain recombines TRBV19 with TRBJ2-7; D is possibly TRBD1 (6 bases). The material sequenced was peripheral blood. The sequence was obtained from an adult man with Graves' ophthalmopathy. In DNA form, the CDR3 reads TGTGCCAGTAGCCAACAGGGCGCTGGTGAGCAGTACTTC. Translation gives CASSQQGAGEQYF.